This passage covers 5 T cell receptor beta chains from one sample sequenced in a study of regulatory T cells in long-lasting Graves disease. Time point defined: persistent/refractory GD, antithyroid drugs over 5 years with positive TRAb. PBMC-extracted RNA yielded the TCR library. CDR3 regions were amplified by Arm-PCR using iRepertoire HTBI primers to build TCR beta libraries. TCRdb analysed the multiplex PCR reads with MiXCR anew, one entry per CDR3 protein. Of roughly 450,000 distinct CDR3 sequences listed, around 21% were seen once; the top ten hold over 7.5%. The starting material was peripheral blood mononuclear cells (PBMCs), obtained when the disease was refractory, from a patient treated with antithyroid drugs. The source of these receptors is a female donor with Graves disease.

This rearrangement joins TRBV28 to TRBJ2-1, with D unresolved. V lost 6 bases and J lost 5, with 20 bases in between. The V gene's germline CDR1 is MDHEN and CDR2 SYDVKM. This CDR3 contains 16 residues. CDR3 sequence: CASSPLGRPDNNEQFF. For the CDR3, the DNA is TGTGCCAGCAGCCCTCTGGGTCGACCCGATAACAATGAGCAGTTCTTC. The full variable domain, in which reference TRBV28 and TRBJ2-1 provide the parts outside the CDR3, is DVKVTQSSRYLVKRTGEKVFLECVQDMDHENMFWYRQDPGLGLRLIYFSYDVKMKEKGDIPEGYSVSREKKERFSLILESASTNQTSMYLCASSPLGRPDNNEQFFGPGTRLTVL.

Written as DNA, the CDR3 is TGTGCCAGCAGTGCGACCGGGACAGGGGGCGGTCAGCCCCAGCATTTT. Translated: CASSATGTGGGQPQHF. The genes are TRBV28 and TRBJ1-5, with 12 bases aligning to TRBD1. Germline trimming cut 5 bases from V and 6 bases from J; bases unmatched to any gene: 8. In germline, CDR1 is MDHEN, CDR2 SYDVKM. The CDR3 has 16 amino acids.

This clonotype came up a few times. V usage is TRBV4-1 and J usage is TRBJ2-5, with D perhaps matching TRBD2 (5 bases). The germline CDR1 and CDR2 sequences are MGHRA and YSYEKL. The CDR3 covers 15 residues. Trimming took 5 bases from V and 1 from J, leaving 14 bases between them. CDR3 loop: CASSLTTGIQETQYF. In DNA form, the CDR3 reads TGCGCCAGCAGCTTAACAACGGGAATCCAAGAGACCCAGTACTTC.

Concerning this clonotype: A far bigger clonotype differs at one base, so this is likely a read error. CDR3 protein: CACSEYDYGYTF. The CDR3 nucleotides read TGTGCCTGCAGTGAATATGACTATGGCTACACCTTC. The gene calls are TRBV6-2 or TRBV6-3 and TRBJ1-2; the D is unclear. The CDR3 spans 12 residues. In germline, CDR1 is MNHEY, CDR2 SVGEGT.

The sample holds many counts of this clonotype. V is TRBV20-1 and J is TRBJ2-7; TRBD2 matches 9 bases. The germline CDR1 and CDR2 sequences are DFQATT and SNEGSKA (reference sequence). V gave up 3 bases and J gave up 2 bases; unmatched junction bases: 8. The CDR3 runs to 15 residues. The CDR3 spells CSASPWTSETYEQYF. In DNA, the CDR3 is TGCAGTGCTAGCCCATGGACTAGCGAGACCTACGAGCAGTACTTC.